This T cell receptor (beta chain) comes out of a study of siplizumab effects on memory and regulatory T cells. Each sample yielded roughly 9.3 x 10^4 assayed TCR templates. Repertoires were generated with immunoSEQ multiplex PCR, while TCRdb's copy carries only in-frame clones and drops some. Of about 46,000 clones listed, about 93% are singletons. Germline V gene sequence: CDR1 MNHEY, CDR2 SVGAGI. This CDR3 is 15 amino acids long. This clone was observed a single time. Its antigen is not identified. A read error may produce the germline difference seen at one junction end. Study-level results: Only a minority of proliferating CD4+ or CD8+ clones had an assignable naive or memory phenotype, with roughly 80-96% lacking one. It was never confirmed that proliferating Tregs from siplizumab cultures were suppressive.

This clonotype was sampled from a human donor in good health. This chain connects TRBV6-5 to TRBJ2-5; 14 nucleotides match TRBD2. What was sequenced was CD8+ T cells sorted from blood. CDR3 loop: CASSYGTSGRETRYF. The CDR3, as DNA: TGTGCCAGCAGCTATGGGACTAGCGGGAGAGAGACCCGGTACTTC.